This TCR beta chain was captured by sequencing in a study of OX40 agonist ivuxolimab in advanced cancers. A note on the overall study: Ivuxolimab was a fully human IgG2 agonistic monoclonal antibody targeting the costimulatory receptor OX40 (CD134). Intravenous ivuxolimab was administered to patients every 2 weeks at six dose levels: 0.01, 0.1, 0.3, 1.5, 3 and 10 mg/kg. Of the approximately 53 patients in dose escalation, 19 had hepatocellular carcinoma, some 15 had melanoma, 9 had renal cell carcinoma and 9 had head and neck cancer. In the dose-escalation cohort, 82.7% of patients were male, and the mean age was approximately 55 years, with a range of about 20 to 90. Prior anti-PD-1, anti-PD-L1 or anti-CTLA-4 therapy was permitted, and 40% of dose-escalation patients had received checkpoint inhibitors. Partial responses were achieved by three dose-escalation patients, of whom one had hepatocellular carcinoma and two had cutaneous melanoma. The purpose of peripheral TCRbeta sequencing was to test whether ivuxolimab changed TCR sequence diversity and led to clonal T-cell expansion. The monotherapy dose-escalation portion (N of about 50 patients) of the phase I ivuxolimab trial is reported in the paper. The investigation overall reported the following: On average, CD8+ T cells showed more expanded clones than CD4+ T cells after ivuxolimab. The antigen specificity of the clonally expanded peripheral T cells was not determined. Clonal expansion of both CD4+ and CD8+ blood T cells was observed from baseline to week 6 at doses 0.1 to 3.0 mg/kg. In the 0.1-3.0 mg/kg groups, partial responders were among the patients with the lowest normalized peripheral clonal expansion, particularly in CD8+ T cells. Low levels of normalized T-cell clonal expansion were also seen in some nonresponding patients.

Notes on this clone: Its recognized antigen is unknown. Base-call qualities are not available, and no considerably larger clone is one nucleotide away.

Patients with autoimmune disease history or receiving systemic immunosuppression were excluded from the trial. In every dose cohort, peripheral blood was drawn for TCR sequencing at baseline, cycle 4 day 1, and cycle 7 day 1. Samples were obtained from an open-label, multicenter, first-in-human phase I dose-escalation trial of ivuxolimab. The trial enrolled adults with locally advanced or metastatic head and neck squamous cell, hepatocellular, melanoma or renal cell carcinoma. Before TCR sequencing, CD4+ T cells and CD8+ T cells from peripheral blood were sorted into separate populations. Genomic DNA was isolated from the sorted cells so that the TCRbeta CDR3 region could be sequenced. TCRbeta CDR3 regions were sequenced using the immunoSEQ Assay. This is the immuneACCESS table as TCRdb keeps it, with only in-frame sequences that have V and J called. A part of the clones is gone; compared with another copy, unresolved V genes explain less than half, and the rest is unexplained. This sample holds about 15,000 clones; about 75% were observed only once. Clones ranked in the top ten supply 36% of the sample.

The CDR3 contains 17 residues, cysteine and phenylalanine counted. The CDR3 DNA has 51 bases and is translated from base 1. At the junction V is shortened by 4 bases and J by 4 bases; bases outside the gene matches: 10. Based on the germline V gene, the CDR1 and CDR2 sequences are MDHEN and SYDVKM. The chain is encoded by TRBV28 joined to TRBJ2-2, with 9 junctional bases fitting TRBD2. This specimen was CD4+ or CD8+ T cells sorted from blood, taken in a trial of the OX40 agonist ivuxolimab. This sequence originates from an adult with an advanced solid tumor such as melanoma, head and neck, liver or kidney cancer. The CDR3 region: CASSSPRSGSTTGELFF. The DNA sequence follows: TGTGCCAGCAGTTCCCCACGTAGCGGGAGTACCACCGGGGAGCTGTTTTTT.